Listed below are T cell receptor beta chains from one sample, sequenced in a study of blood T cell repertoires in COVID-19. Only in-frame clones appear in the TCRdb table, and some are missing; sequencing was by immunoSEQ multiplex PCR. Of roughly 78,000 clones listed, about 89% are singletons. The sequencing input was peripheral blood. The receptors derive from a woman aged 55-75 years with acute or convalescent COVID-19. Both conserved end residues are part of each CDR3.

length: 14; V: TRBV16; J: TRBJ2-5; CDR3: CASTRSPIGETQYF
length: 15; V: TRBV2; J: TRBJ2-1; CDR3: CASSRSGRSYNEQFF
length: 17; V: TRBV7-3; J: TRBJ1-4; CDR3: CASSLNFLTGGNEKLFF
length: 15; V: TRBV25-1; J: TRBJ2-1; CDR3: CASSATGEFYNEQFF
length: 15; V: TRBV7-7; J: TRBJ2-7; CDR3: CASSLGRESSYEQYF
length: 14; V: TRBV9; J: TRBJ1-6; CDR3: CASSARGANSPLHF
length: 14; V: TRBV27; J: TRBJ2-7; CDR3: CASSSRRGSYEQYF
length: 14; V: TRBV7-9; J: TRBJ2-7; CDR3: CASSFVQGTYEQYF
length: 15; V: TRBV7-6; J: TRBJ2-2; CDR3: CASSLGPEGAGELFF
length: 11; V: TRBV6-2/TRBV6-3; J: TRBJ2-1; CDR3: CASSYMNEQFF
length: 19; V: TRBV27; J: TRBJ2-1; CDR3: CASSLLGQGFPSSYNEQFF
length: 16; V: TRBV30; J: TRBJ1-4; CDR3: CAWSTGPQGIGEKLFF
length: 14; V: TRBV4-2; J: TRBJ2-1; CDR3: CASSQGEQVDEQFF
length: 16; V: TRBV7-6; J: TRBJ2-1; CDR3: CASSPSPGISYNEQFF
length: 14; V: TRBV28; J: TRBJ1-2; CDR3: CASTTGQANYGYTF
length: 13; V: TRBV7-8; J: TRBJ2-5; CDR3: CASSRGQEETQYF
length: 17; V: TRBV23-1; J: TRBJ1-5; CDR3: CASSQSWAGNSDQPQHF